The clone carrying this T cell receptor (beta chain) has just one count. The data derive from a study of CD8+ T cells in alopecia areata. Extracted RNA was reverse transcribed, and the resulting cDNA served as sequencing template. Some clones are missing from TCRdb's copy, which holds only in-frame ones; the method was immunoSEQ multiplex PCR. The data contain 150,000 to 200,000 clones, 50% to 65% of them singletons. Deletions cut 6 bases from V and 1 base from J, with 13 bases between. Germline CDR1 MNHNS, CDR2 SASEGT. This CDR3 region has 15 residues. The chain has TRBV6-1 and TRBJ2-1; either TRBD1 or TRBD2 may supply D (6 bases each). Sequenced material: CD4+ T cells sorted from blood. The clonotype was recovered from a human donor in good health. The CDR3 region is CASRPTGRSYNEQFF. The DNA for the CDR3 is TGTGCCAGCAGGCCAACAGGGAGGTCCTACAATGAGCAGTTCTTC.